This T cell receptor (beta chain) was identified during a study of blood T cell repertoires in COVID-19. Looking at the study overall: Sample material is recorded as cDNA or gDNA derived from T cells, B-cell-depleted T cells, or PBMCs.

This clone was seen just once. As handled by the study authors: Reference gene primer amplification in the assay estimated nucleated cell counts. Sequencing used immunoSEQ multiplex PCR; TCRdb keeps in-frame clones, though not all of them. D and trimming were read from the DNA, whereas the V and J calls and clone size are those reported in that table. Here the sample spans approximately 230,000 clones, roughly 85% being singletons. Looked up from germline, CDR1 is SGHTS and CDR2 is YDEGEE. Losses at the gene ends were 1 base for V and 5 bases for J; bases not matched to a gene: 3. CDR3 length: 14 amino acids.

The genes are TRBV5-8 and TRBJ1-5; the match to TRBD1 covers 7 bases. Sequencing was done on a sample of peripheral blood. The sequence was collected from a man between 18 and 35 years old with active or convalescent COVID-19. CDR3 sequence (DNA): TGTGCCAGCAGCTTGCGCCAGGGGGATCAGCCCCAGCATTTT. This gives the protein CASSLRQGDQPQHF.